A single sample gave rise to the 29 T cell receptor beta chains below, sequenced in a study of CD8 T cells in ankylosing spondylitis. Study-wide points: A TCR beta motif made of fewer than ten highly homologous variants seemed typical of ankylosing spondylitis blood.

TCRdb analysed the 5' RACE reads with MiXCR anew, one entry per CDR3 protein. The sample holds 200,000 to 250,000 distinct CDR3 sequences, around 19% seen once. These TCRs' antigens remain unknown. Sequenced sample: blood, either unsorted or a sorted T cell fraction (not recorded which). The receptor source for this set is a male donor with ankylosing spondylitis.

This chain uses TRBV20-1 with TRBJ2-7, with D possibly being TRBD1 (6 bases). V lost 0 bases to trimming and J lost 5 bases, with 11 bases between them. This CDR3 spans 13 amino acids. The germline gives CDR1 DFQATT, CDR2 SNEGSKA (reference sequence). Written as DNA, the CDR3 is TGCAGTGCTAGAGATGGGGCAGGGGACGAGCAGTACTTC. This codes for CSARDGAGDEQYF.

This clonotype occurred a few times. The genes are TRBV3-1 and TRBJ2-3; 10 nucleotides line up with TRBD2. Germline-derived CDR1 and CDR2 are LGHDT and YNNKEL (reference sequence). The CDR3 is made up of 17 amino acids. The J segment lost 2 bases and the V segment lost 0 bases, leaving 5 bases of the junction unmatched. Written as DNA, the CDR3 is TGTGCCAGCAGCCAAGATCTTACTAGCGGGACCACAGATACGCAGTATTTT. Amino acids: CASSQDLTSGTTDTQYF.

This clonotype came up a few times. The CDR3, as DNA: TGTGCCAGCAGCCAAGGGTATGGCGTACAGGGGGTGAACGAGCAGTACTTC. It encodes CASSQGYGVQGVNEQYF. The chain recombines TRBV3-1 with TRBJ2-7, with 8 bases identical to TRBD1. This CDR3 region has 17 residues. Germline V CDR1 and CDR2: LGHDT, YNNKEL (reference sequence). With 1 base clipped from V and 5 bases from J, the junction kept 13 bases outside the gene matches.

V is TRBV20-1 and J is TRBJ2-5, with a tentative D call TRBD1 (6 bases). There are 13 residues in the CDR3. V was cut by 5 bases and J by 8 bases, with 18 bases left in between. CDR1 DFQATT and CDR2 SNEGSKA come from the germline V gene (reference sequence). The CDR3 DNA sequence: TGCAGTGCTTCCGGACAGCCCGAGTTTACCCAGTACTTC. The encoded protein is CSASGQPEFTQYF.

There are a few counts of this clonotype. The CDR3 DNA reads as TGTGCCAGCAGTTCCATCAAATTGAGCGACACTGAAGCTTTCTTT. Translation: CASSSIKLSDTEAFF. This rearrangement joins TRBV28 to TRBJ1-1; D remains unclear. CDR1 and CDR2 from the germline V gene are MDHEN and SYDVKM. The CDR3 consists of 15 residues. Trimming pared 4 bases from V and 3 bases from J, leaving 15 bases between.

The gene calls are TRBV29-1 and TRBJ2-7; 7 bases align to TRBD2. The CDR3 spans 17 residues. Germline V CDR1 and CDR2: SQVTM, ANQGSEA. The V and J ends lost 6 bases and 3 bases, in that order; junction bases with no gene match: 20. CDR3 protein: CSVDGVSGETVGYEQYF. Here the CDR3 DNA reads TGCAGCGTGGATGGGGTAAGCGGGGAGACAGTAGGCTACGAGCAGTACTTC.

This clonotype showed up just a few times. This chain connects TRBV5-6 to TRBJ2-1; D remains unclear. The CDR3 covers 12 residues. Trimming cost V 0 bases and J 8 bases, with 6 bases left between them. Germline V CDR1 and CDR2: SGHDT, YYEEEE. The CDR3 coding sequence is TGTGCCAGCAGCTTGGGGGAAGATGAGCAGTTCTTC. Protein product: CASSLGEDEQFF. Looking up the rest from reference TRBV5-6 and TRBJ2-1 gives the full variable domain: DAGVTQSPTHLIKTRGQQVTLRCSPKSGHDTVSWYQQALGQGPQFIFQYYEEEERQRGNFPDRFSGHQFPNYSSELNVNALLLGDSALYLCASSLGEDEQFFGPGTRLTVL.

This rearrangement joins TRBV7-6 to TRBJ2-4; the D is unclear. Germline V gene lookup returns CDR1 SGHVS and CDR2 FNYEAQ. The CDR3 has 17 amino acids. Trimming cost V 5 bases and J 0 bases, with 17 bases left between them. CDR3 protein: CASSPRVPTIAKNIQYF. As DNA, the CDR3 is TGTGCCAGCAGCCCTAGAGTCCCGACAATAGCCAAAAACATTCAGTACTTC. The complete variable domain, with remaining parts taken from reference TRBV7-6 and TRBJ2-4, reads GAGVSQSPRYKVTKRGQDVALRCDPISGHVSLYWYRQALGQGPEFLTYFNYEAQQDKSGLPNDRFSAERPEGSISTLTIQRTEQRDSAMYRCASSPRVPTIAKNIQYFGAGTRLSVL.

This sequence joins TRBV4-3 and TRBJ1-1; no reliable D call. This CDR3 is built from 14 residues. V lost 5 bases to trimming and J lost 4 bases, with 14 bases between them. Germline CDR1 LGHNA, CDR2 YSLEER. The CDR3 coding sequence is TGCGCCAGCAGCGAAAGAGAGAGAAGCACTGAAGCTTTCTTT. It specifies CASSERERSTEAFF.

This clonotype showed up just a few times. V is TRBV28 and J is TRBJ2-7, with 7 bases fitting TRBD2. With 4 bases clipped from V and 3 bases from J, the junction kept 6 bases outside the gene matches. The germline V gene encodes CDR1 MDHEN and CDR2 SYDVKM. The CDR3 is 14 amino acids. CDR3 nucleotide sequence: TGTGCCAGCAGTTACACGGCGGGAGTCTACGAGCAGTACTTC. Its translation: CASSYTAGVYEQYF.

This clonotype was counted between two and nine times. This chain links TRBV14 with TRBJ2-5, with TRBD1 as a possible D gene (6 bases). CDR3 length: 16 amino acids. Trimming took 3 bases from V and 4 from J, leaving 18 bases between them. Germline assignment: CDR1 SGHDN and CDR2 FVKESK. The CDR3 region is CASSQYQGLLRETQYF. CDR3 DNA sequence: TGTGCCAGCAGCCAGTACCAGGGGTTATTACGAGAGACCCAGTACTTC.

V is TRBV10-1 and J is TRBJ2-4, with D possibly TRBD1 on 5 matching bases. The CDR3 extends over 17 amino acids. Germline values: CDR1 WNHNN, CDR2 SYGVQD (reference sequence). Between the trimmed V and J ends, which lost 2 bases and 3 bases, there was a span of 17 bases. The CDR3, as DNA: TGCGCCAGCAGTGAGCCAGGGCAGGGATTGGGCAAAAACATTCAGTACTTC. Amino acids: CASSEPGQGLGKNIQYF.

The chain employs TRBV29-1 and TRBJ2-1; possibly TRBD2 for D (6 bases). The V end lost 6 bases, the J end lost 9 bases, and 18 bases lay between the germline ends. The CDR3 has 13 amino acids. Germline assignment: CDR1 SQVTM and CDR2 ANQGSEA. CDR3 sequence reads: CSVGLMGRGEQFF. CDR3 coding DNA: TGCAGCGTGGGGCTGATGGGGCGGGGTGAGCAGTTCTTC.

The chain couples TRBV11-2 to TRBJ2-7, with 7 nucleotides matching TRBD1. The CDR3 loop spans 12 amino acids. J lost 2 bases, V lost 11 bases, and 6 bases had no gene match. Germline values: CDR1 SGHAT, CDR2 FQNNGV. The chain's CDR3 is CASGQDPYEQYF. CDR3 in DNA: TGTGCCTCAGGACAGGACCCCTACGAGCAGTACTTC.

CDR3 protein: CASSRLRGSEQETQYF. CDR3 nucleotides: TGTGCCAGCAGCCGTCTCAGGGGATCGGAGCAAGAGACCCAGTACTTC. V and J are TRBV6-2 or TRBV6-3 and TRBJ2-5; possibly TRBD1 for D (6 bases). The germline V gene encodes CDR1 MNHEY and CDR2 SVGEGT. V lost 6 bases to trimming and J lost 2 bases, with 19 bases between them. CDR3 length equals 16 residues.

The chain links TRBV9 to TRBJ2-3; possibly TRBD2 for D (6 bases). CDR1 and CDR2 from the germline V gene are SGDLS and YYNGEE. The CDR3 is made up of 16 amino acids. The germline V and J ends were trimmed by 0 bases and 2 bases, with 13 bases remaining between them. The CDR3 coding sequence is TGTGCCAGCAGCGTAGGGGTAGCGGACTCCACAGATACGCAGTATTTT. Protein sequence: CASSVGVADSTDTQYF. The full variable domain, its missing parts supplied by reference TRBV9 and TRBJ2-3, is DSGVTQTPKHLITATGQRVTLRCSPRSGDLSVYWYQQSLDQGLQFLIQYYNGEERAKGNILERFSAQQFPDLHSELNLSSLELGDSALYFCASSVGVADSTDTQYFGPGTRLTVL.

V and J are TRBV10-3 and TRBJ2-7, with D unclear. This CDR3 is 12 amino acids long. Trimming shortened V by 6 bases and J by 1 base, and 7 bases separated the two germline ends. Germline lookup yields CDR1 ENHRY and CDR2 SYGVKD. CDR3 in amino acids: CAISLESYEQYF. The CDR3 bases are TGTGCCATCAGCCTAGAATCCTACGAGCAGTACTTC.

Only a few counts were recorded for this clonotype. The chain recombines TRBV20-1 with TRBJ2-5, with 15 bases fitting TRBD2. Germline CDR1 is DFQATT and CDR2 is SNEGSKA (reference sequence). The V gene end was trimmed by 5 bases and the J gene end by 5 bases; junction bases not matched to a gene: 3. This CDR3 has 14 residues. In DNA form, the CDR3 reads TGCAGTGCTGGACTAGCGGGGGGGTTGGAGACCCAGTACTTC. It encodes CSAGLAGGLETQYF.

The chain combines TRBV30 with TRBJ2-3; tentative D call: TRBD1 (5 bases). Germline assignment: CDR1 GTSNPN and CDR2 SVGIG (reference sequence). With 0 bases removed from V and 4 bases from J, the gap between germline ends came to 11 bases. The CDR3 runs to 14 residues. The CDR3 sequence is CAWSVGQGPDTQYF. In DNA, the CDR3 is TGTGCCTGGAGTGTAGGGCAGGGTCCAGATACGCAGTATTTT. The variable domain in full, completed from reference TRBV30 and TRBJ2-3, reads SQTIHQWPATLVQPVGSPLSLECTVEGTSNPNLYWYRQAAGRGLQLLFYSVGIGQISSEVPQNLSASRPQDRQFILSSKKLLLSDSGFYLCAWSVGQGPDTQYFGPGTRLTVL.

This clonotype was seen more than once but under ten times. This chain links TRBV2 with TRBJ2-7, with 10 bases fitting TRBD2. V was clipped by 10 bases and J by 4 bases; unmatched bases: 13. Germline V gene data show CDR1 as SNHLY and CDR2 as FYNNEI. CDR3 length: 15 residues. CDR3 in amino acids: CATQRELAGQYEQYF. The CDR3 DNA is TGTGCCACCCAAAGAGAACTAGCGGGACAATACGAGCAGTACTTC.

This clonotype was seen only a few times. The V and J genes are TRBV20-1 and TRBJ1-5; possible D gene TRBD1, 6 bases. CDR3 length: 16 amino acids. Germline assignment: CDR1 DFQATT and CDR2 SNEGSKA (reference sequence). Trimming took 0 bases from V and 1 from J, leaving 13 bases between them. The CDR3 DNA sequence: TGCAGTGCTAGAGACCAGGGGAGGGGAAGCAATCAGCCCCAGCATTTT. Amino acid sequence: CSARDQGRGSNQPQHF.

This clonotype was observed many times. The chain recombines TRBV5-1 with TRBJ2-7, with D possibly matching TRBD1 (5 bases). Germline V lookup: CDR1 SGHRS, CDR2 YFSETQ. V shed 1 base and J shed 3 bases, with 8 bases lying between them. The CDR3 covers 13 residues. DNA for the CDR3: TGCGCCAGCAGCTTGTCGCAGGGCTACGAGCAGTACTTC. Residues: CASSLSQGYEQYF.

This clonotype was detected many times. V is TRBV29-1 and J is TRBJ2-2, with D uncertain. Trimming pared 6 bases from V and 0 bases from J, leaving 8 bases between. The CDR3 loop spans 13 amino acids. Germline values: CDR1 SQVTM, CDR2 ANQGSEA. CDR3 region: CSVGLTNTGELFF. The CDR3 coding sequence is TGCAGCGTGGGCTTAACGAACACCGGGGAGCTGTTTTTT.

This clonotype was recorded a few times. The gene calls are TRBV5-1 and TRBJ1-2; 9 nucleotides agree with TRBD1. The germline V gene has CDR1 SGHRS and CDR2 YFSETQ. The CDR3 has 14 amino acids. Trimming cost V 0 bases and J 8 bases; bases outside gene matches: 5. This chain's CDR3 is CASSLEQGAIGYTF. For the CDR3, the DNA is TGCGCCAGCAGCTTGGAACAGGGGGCGATCGGCTACACCTTC.

Concerning this clonotype: A read error may produce the germline difference seen at one junction end. The chain links TRBV4-1 to TRBJ2-1; 11 bases are shared with TRBD1. Per the germline V gene, CDR1 is MGHRA and CDR2 is YSYEKL. The CDR3 spans 15 residues. CDR3 sequence reads: CSSSQEDRGPNEQFF. As DNA, the CDR3 is TGCTCCAGCAGCCAGGAGGACAGGGGGCCAAATGAGCAGTTCTTC.

V is TRBV27 and J is TRBJ2-1; 7 bases agree with TRBD2. The CDR3 contains 15 residues. The V and J ends lost 6 bases and 4 bases, in that order; junction bases with no gene match: 9. Germline CDR1 and CDR2: MNHEY and SMNVEV (reference sequence). CDR3 DNA sequence: TGTGCCAGCAGCCCACTAGCGCAGGAATACAATGAGCAGTTCTTC. Translated: CASSPLAQEYNEQFF.

The chain recombines TRBV27 with TRBJ2-7; the D gene is possibly TRBD1 (6 bases). Germline CDR1 and CDR2: MNHEY and SMNVEV (reference sequence). V was cut by 3 bases and J by 3 bases, with 18 bases left in between. The CDR3 has 16 residues. The CDR3 reads CASSFNGRGRGYEQYF. In DNA, the CDR3 is TGTGCCAGCAGTTTTAATGGCAGGGGTAGGGGCTACGAGCAGTACTTC.

This chain connects TRBV10-3 to TRBJ2-4, with TRBD2 as a possible D gene (5 bases). This CDR3 comprises 17 residues. In germline, CDR1 is ENHRY, CDR2 SYGVKD. Between the trimmed V and J ends, which lost 2 bases and 7 bases, there was a span of 21 bases. The CDR3 here is CAISEPFLDSPGNIQYF. The DNA for the CDR3 is TGTGCCATCAGTGAGCCCTTCTTAGACTCCCCGGGGAACATTCAGTACTTC.

This clonotype was observed a few times. The gene calls are TRBV11-2 and TRBJ1-1, with D hard to call. There are 14 residues in the CDR3. V dropped 5 bases and J dropped 4 bases, with 14 bases sitting between them. Per the germline V gene, CDR1 is SGHAT and CDR2 is FQNNGV. The CDR3 bases are TGTGCCAGCAGCCCGGAGAGGTTCGGCACTGAAGCTTTCTTT. Translation gives CASSPERFGTEAFF. The full variable domain, its missing parts supplied by reference TRBV11-2 and TRBJ1-1, is EAGVAQSPRYKIIEKRQSVAFWCNPISGHATLYWYQQILGQGPKLLIQFQNNGVVDDSQLPKDRFSAERLKGVDSTLKIQPAKLEDSAVYLCASSPERFGTEAFFGQGTRLTVV.